This passage covers 20 T cell receptor beta chains from one sample sequenced in a study of blood T cell repertoires in COVID-19. Clones were sequenced by immunoSEQ multiplex PCR, and TCRdb holds only the in-frame ones, with some missing. Of about 210,000 clones listed, about 80% were seen once; the top ten hold roughly 7%. Sequencing used peripheral blood. The receptors shown here come from an elderly woman with COVID-19, enrolled during active disease.

The V gene is TRBV9, the J gene TRBJ2-2; 10 nucleotides match TRBD2. CDR3 length: 17 amino acids. Unmatched junction bases numbered 7, after V lost 2 bases and J lost 3 bases. CDR1 is SGDLS and CDR2 is YYNGEE in the germline V gene. The CDR3 protein is CASSVSSGRGDTGELFF. The CDR3 DNA sequence: TGTGCCAGCAGCGTGTCTAGCGGGAGAGGGGACACCGGGGAGCTGTTTTTT.

The count of this clone is one. The chain joins TRBV6-1 to TRBJ1-5, with D possibly TRBD1 on 6 matching bases. The germline V gene encodes CDR1 MNHNS and CDR2 SASEGT. CDR3 length: 16 amino acids. V shed 4 bases and J shed 0 bases, with 13 bases lying between them. For the CDR3, the DNA is TGTGCCAGCAGTGCCCGAGGGGGGGGTAGCAATCAGCCCCAGCATTTT. Residues: CASSARGGGSNQPQHF.

The chain links TRBV9 to TRBJ2-3, with 8 bases fitting TRBD2. The CDR3 is made up of 15 amino acids. Germline CDR1 is SGDLS and CDR2 is YYNGEE. Unmatched junction bases numbered 3, after V lost 3 bases and J lost 0 bases. CDR3 sequence (DNA): TGTGCCAGCAGCGCGCGGGGGGCGAGCACAGATACGCAGTATTTT. Its translation is CASSARGASTDTQYF.

The chain uses TRBV3-1 (or the pseudogene TRBV3-2) and TRBJ1-6; 9 bases match TRBD1. The V gene end was trimmed by 4 bases and the J gene end by 6 bases; junction bases not matched to a gene: 7. Germline values: CDR1 LGHDT, CDR2 YNNKEL (reference sequence). The CDR3 runs 16 residues. The CDR3 reads CASSLSGQGRNSPLHF. DNA of the CDR3: TGTGCCAGCAGCCTGTCGGGACAGGGTCGTAATTCACCCCTCCACTTT.

The gene calls are TRBV3-1 (or the pseudogene TRBV3-2) and TRBJ2-2; tentatively, D is TRBD2 (6 bases). This CDR3 contains 14 residues. The germline V and J ends were trimmed by 10 bases and 6 bases, with 18 bases remaining between them. Germline V gene data show CDR1 as LGHDT and CDR2 as YNNKEL (reference sequence). CDR3 in amino acids: CATTFAPGAGELFF. CDR3 coding DNA: TGTGCCACCACCTTTGCCCCGGGGGCCGGGGAGCTGTTTTTT.

V and J are TRBV27 and TRBJ1-1; D possibly corresponds to TRBD1 (6 bases). With 0 bases removed from V and 2 bases from J, the gap between germline ends came to 10 bases. Germline V gene sequence: CDR1 MNHEY, CDR2 SMNVEV (reference sequence). The CDR3 has 15 amino acids. CDR3: CASSLSVGGNTEAFF. CDR3 nucleotide sequence: TGTGCCAGCAGTTTATCGGTAGGGGGAAACACTGAAGCTTTCTTT.

The V and J genes are TRBV3-1 (or the pseudogene TRBV3-2) and TRBJ1-1, with TRBD1 matching 10 bases. The CDR3 has 15 residues. Germline loops: CDR1 LGHDT, CDR2 YNNKEL (reference sequence). The junction had 8 bases not matched to a gene; V was cut back by 4 bases and J by 6 bases. CDR3 sequence reads: CASSPTPTGGSEAFF. The CDR3 DNA sequence: TGTGCCAGCAGCCCAACTCCGACAGGGGGCTCTGAAGCTTTCTTT.

The chain links TRBV25-1 to TRBJ1-1, with 7 nucleotides matching TRBD1. With 6 bases clipped from V and 6 bases from J, the junction kept 4 bases outside the gene matches. CDR1 is MGHDK, CDR2 SYGVNS, per germline. The CDR3 totals 12 residues. The CDR3 protein is CASREGASEAFF. CDR3 DNA sequence: TGTGCCAGCAGAGAGGGGGCCTCTGAAGCTTTCTTT.

V and J are TRBV2 and TRBJ1-1; the D is unclear. Trimming took off 4 bases at V and 0 bases at J, with 6 bases between the two ends. The CDR3 spans 13 residues. Germline lookup yields CDR1 SNHLY and CDR2 FYNNEI. CDR3 protein: CASSGEVNTEAFF. In DNA form, the CDR3 reads TGTGCCAGCAGTGGTGAGGTGAACACTGAAGCTTTCTTT.

The CDR3 region is CSASAGGPSTGELFF. CDR3 coding DNA: TGCAGTGCTAGTGCGGGAGGGCCAAGCACCGGGGAGCTGTTTTTT. V usage is TRBV20-1 and J usage is TRBJ2-2, with 9 bases lining up with TRBD2. The CDR3 runs to 15 residues. Per germline, CDR1 DFQATT and CDR2 SNEGSKA (reference sequence). With V trimmed by 3 bases and J by 4 bases, 6 bases remained unmatched.

The chain combines TRBV25-1 with TRBJ1-4; no clear D gene. V lost 6 bases, J lost 8 bases, and 13 bases lay in between. Germline V lookup: CDR1 MGHDK, CDR2 SYGVNS. The CDR3 extends over 13 amino acids. CDR3 sequence: CASSAPGGEKLFF. The CDR3, as DNA: TGTGCCAGCAGCGCCCCGGGAGGGGAAAAACTGTTTTTT.

The J gene is TRBJ1-5, the V gene TRBV7-9; a possible D gene is TRBD1 (6 bases). Germline V CDR1 and CDR2: SEHNR, FQNEAQ (reference sequence). This CDR3 has 14 amino acids. V was trimmed by 3 bases and J by 4 bases, leaving 10 bases between them. CDR3 in DNA: TGTGCCAGCAGCTTTGGACAGCCGAATCAGCCCCAGCATTTT. Amino acids: CASSFGQPNQPQHF.

This clone came up a few times. The DNA for the CDR3 is TGTGCCAGCAGCAACAGGGCGGGTAACACCGGGGAGCTGTTTTTT. Translating gives CASSNRAGNTGELFF. The chain is built from TRBV11-2 and TRBJ2-2; D may be TRBD1 (6 bases). Germline V lookup: CDR1 SGHAT, CDR2 FQNNGV. This CDR3 region has 15 residues. V shed 5 bases and J shed 2 bases, with 12 bases lying between them.

The V gene is TRBV19, the J gene TRBJ1-2, with D tentatively TRBD1 (6 bases). V was cut by 6 bases and J by 0 bases, with 11 bases left in between. Germline V lookup: CDR1 LNHDA, CDR2 SQIVND (reference sequence). This CDR3 comprises 14 residues. CDR3 in DNA: TGTGCCAGTAGCCCACAGGGAACTAACTATGGCTACACCTTC. Its protein is CASSPQGTNYGYTF. Using reference TRBV19 and TRBJ1-2 for the parts outside the CDR3, the full variable domain is DGGITQSPKYLFRKEGQNVTLSCEQNLNHDAMYWYRQDPGQGLRLIYYSQIVNDFQKGDIAEGYSVSREKKESFPLTVTSAQKNPTAFYLCASSPQGTNYGYTFGSGTRLTVV.

This chain connects TRBV11-2 to TRBJ1-6; the D gene is possibly TRBD1 (6 bases). This CDR3 contains 15 residues. V shed 6 bases and J shed 7 bases, with 16 bases lying between them. In germline, CDR1 is SGHAT, CDR2 FQNNGV. The CDR3 nucleotides are TGTGCCAGCAGTCAGACTACAGGGAACAATTCACCCCTCCACTTT. Amino acids: CASSQTTGNNSPLHF.

This sequence joins TRBV14 and TRBJ1-3; D is uncertain. The V gene lost 3 bases and the J gene lost 4 bases, with 10 bases spanning the gap. Germline CDR1 reads SGHDN; CDR2 reads FVKESK. The CDR3 is 14 residues long. CDR3 in DNA: TGTGCCAGCAGCCAGAGTTGGCGGGGAAACACCATATATTTT. Amino acid sequence: CASSQSWRGNTIYF.

This clone has a handful of counts. The CDR3 spells CASRTRGHSYEQYF. CDR3 DNA sequence: TGTGCCAGCAGGACACGGGGACACTCCTACGAGCAGTACTTC. The chain links TRBV2 to TRBJ2-7, with a tentative D call TRBD1 (6 bases). The germline CDR1 and CDR2 sequences are SNHLY and FYNNEI. The CDR3 length is 14 residues. V shed 6 bases and J shed 0 bases, with 12 bases lying between them.

The genes are TRBV28 and TRBJ2-1, with a tentative D call TRBD2 (5 bases). Trimming removed 3 bases from V and 10 bases from J, with 13 bases in between. The CDR3 has 13 amino acids. The V gene's germline CDR1 is MDHEN and CDR2 SYDVKM. In nucleotides, the CDR3 is TGTGCCAGCAGTTTTCGAGGGAGAGGCGAGCAGTTCTTC. It encodes CASSFRGRGEQFF.

CDR3 in amino acids: CASSSLAATSYEQYF. CDR3 nucleotides: TGCGCCAGCAGCTCTCTAGCGGCGACCTCCTACGAGCAGTACTTC. J is TRBJ2-7 and V is TRBV5-1; 7 nucleotides align to TRBD2. The CDR3 is made up of 15 amino acids. Germline CDR1 reads SGHRS; CDR2 reads YFSETQ. V lost 3 bases and J lost 0; bases outside the gene matches: 6.

V and J are TRBV6-5 and TRBJ2-4, with 8 positions matching TRBD2. The CDR3 has 14 amino acids. In germline, CDR1 is MNHEY, CDR2 SVGAGI. V shed 0 bases, J shed 8 bases, and the junction held 3 bases outside the gene matches. The CDR3 spells CASSYSREGYIQYF. The DNA of the CDR3 is TGTGCCAGCAGTTACTCCCGGGAGGGGTACATTCAGTACTTC.